The 6 T cell receptor beta chains in this list originate from one sample, sequenced in a study of T cell changes during pregnancy in multiple sclerosis. Repertoires were generated with immunoSEQ multiplex PCR, while TCRdb's copy carries only in-frame clones and drops some. This sample carries under 75,000 clones, nearly 95% of them seen once, and the ten largest clones take 0.29%. Here the sequenced sample was CD4+ T cells from peripheral blood mononuclear cells, taken after pregnancy. These receptors were collected from a female donor with multiple sclerosis, enrolled in a pregnancy study.

The chain carries TRBV18 and TRBJ2-1; D possibly corresponds to TRBD1 (6 bases). The CDR3 consists of 16 residues. Trimming left V 6 bases short and J 0 bases short, with 15 bases between. Germline loops: CDR1 KGHSH, CDR2 LQKENI. The CDR3 reads CASSPNRASSYNEQFF. DNA of the CDR3: TGTGCCAGCTCCCCGAACAGGGCCTCCTCCTACAATGAGCAGTTCTTC.

Only one count was recorded for this clone. The gene calls are TRBV5-1 and TRBJ2-5; 8 nucleotides line up with TRBD2. Trimming cost V 6 bases and J 1 base; bases outside gene matches: 8. Germline values: CDR1 SGHRS, CDR2 YFSETQ. This CDR3 is 15 amino acids long. CDR3 sequence reads: CASNTAGGGQETQYF. CDR3 nucleotides: TGCGCCAGCAATACCGCGGGAGGAGGCCAAGAGACCCAGTACTTC. Complete variable domain (other parts from reference TRBV5-1 and TRBJ2-5): KAGVTQTPRYLIKTRGQQVTLSCSPISGHRSVSWYQQTPGQGLQFLFEYFSETQRNKGNFPGRFSGRQFSNSRSEMNVSTLELGDSALYLCASNTAGGGQETQYFGPGTRLLVL.

This clone has just one count. The chain combines TRBV27 with TRBJ2-1; D not certain. Trimming stripped 5 bases from V and 6 bases from J, with 14 bases between. The CDR3 loop spans 14 amino acids. Germline CDR1 is MNHEY and CDR2 is SMNVEV (reference sequence). This chain's CDR3 is CASSPLRSVNEQFF. CDR3 bases: TGTGCCAGCAGTCCTCTCAGGTCGGTCAATGAGCAGTTCTTC.

The chain links TRBV27 to TRBJ1-1; TRBD1 matches at 7 bases. The germline gives CDR1 MNHEY, CDR2 SMNVEV (reference sequence). The CDR3 has 13 amino acids. The junction had 4 bases not matched to a gene; V was cut back by 6 bases and J by 3 bases. The CDR3, as DNA: TGTGCCAGCAGCCAGGGGGTGGACACTGAAGCTTTCTTT. Amino acid sequence: CASSQGVDTEAFF.

This chain connects TRBV6-5 to TRBJ2-1; possible D gene TRBD1, 6 bases. The V end lost 2 bases, the J end lost 2 bases, and 10 bases lay between the germline ends. The CDR3 has 15 amino acids. Germline V gives CDR1 MNHEY, CDR2 SVGAGI. CDR3 nucleotide sequence: TGTGCCAGCAGTTACGACAGGCCAACCTACAATGAGCAGTTCTTC. It specifies CASSYDRPTYNEQFF.

This chain links TRBV4-1 with TRBJ2-2; TRBD1 matches at 7 bases. The junction had 4 bases not matched to a gene; V was cut back by 3 bases and J by 0 bases. Per germline, CDR1 MGHRA and CDR2 YSYEKL. The CDR3 is 16 amino acids. CDR3 nucleotides: TGCGCCAGCAGCCACACCGGGACAGCGAACACCGGGGAGCTGTTTTTT. Translating it yields CASSHTGTANTGELFF.